This T cell receptor beta chain was recorded in a study of early T cells in non-severe SARS-CoV-2 infection. Using its own MiXCR run on the 5' RACE reads, TCRdb lists one record per CDR3 protein. The table has 86,000 or so distinct CDR3 sequences, 5% to 6.5% seen once; the top ten hold just under 8%. This clonotype was recorded at least ten times. This CDR3 spans 15 amino acids. The germline gives CDR1 DFQATT, CDR2 SNEGSKA (reference sequence). V gave up 3 bases and J gave up 7 bases; unmatched junction bases: 8. This chain joins TRBV20-1 and TRBJ2-4, with TRBD2 matching 11 bases. The sequence derives from an adult who was a healthcare worker with PCR-confirmed SARS-CoV-2 infection or an uninfected control (not recorded which). The sequenced sample consisted of whole blood. CDR3 protein: CSASLAGGRGNIQYF. In DNA form, the CDR3 reads TGCAGTGCTAGCCTAGCGGGAGGTCGGGGGAACATTCAGTACTTC.